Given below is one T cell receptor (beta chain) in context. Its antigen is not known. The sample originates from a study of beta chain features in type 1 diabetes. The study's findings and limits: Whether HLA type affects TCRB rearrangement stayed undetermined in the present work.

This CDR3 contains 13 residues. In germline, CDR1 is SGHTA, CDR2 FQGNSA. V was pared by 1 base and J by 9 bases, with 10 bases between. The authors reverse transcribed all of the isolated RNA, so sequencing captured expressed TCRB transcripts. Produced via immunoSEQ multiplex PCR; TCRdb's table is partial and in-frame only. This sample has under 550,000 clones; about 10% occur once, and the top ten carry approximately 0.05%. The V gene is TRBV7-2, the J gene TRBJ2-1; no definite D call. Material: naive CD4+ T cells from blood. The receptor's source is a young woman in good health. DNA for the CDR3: TGTGCCAGCAGCTTAGTTGTCGAGGTTGAGCAGTTCTTC. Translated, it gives CASSLVVEVEQFF.